This T cell receptor (beta chain) was found in a study of prognosis after radiotherapy for stage I lung cancer. J gave up 7 bases and V 6 bases, and 12 bases lay outside the gene matches. This CDR3 region has 16 residues. Germline V lookup: CDR1 WSHSY, CDR2 SAAADI. Amplicons of TCR beta CDR3 were generated from genomic DNA by two-round multiplex PCR. Primers were specific to each TRBV and TRBJ gene in first-round PCR. Using its own MiXCR run on the multiplex PCR reads, TCRdb lists one record per CDR3 protein. The table records roughly 14,000 distinct CDR3 sequences, about 27% of them present only once. This clonotype was observed at least ten times.

The chain carries TRBV10-2 and TRBJ2-1, with 10 nucleotides matching TRBD2. The sample in question was PBMCs, obtained before or after stereotactic body radiation therapy (not recorded which). The sequence was obtained from a donor of 50 years or more with non-small cell lung cancer. CDR3 bases: TGCGCCAGCAGCCCTTGGACTAGCGGAGATAAGAATGAGCAGTTCTTC. Its protein product is CASSPWTSGDKNEQFF.